Listed below are T cell receptor beta chains from one sample, sequenced in a study of PD-L1 blockade in urothelial cancer. Profiled with immunoSEQ multiplex PCR; TCRdb holds only in-frame clones, not every one. The sample has tens of thousands of clones, approximately 77% seen once. This material consisted of PBMCs, taken around atezolizumab (anti-PD-L1) treatment. The receptors originated from a man between 65 and 85 years old with urothelial cancer. Both conserved end residues are part of each CDR3. D genes are given only for firm matches. A row's size may be missing; if present it is once, few, many or a size class.

D	size	V	J	CDR3	DNA
-	-	TRBV10-3	TRBJ1-5	CAISEEHGGGPQHF	TGTGCCATCAGTGAGGAACACGGGGGGGGGCCCCAGCATTTT
-	-	TRBV27	TRBJ2-5	CASSFYGKGETQYF	TGTGCCAGCAGTTTTTACGGGAAGGGTGAGACCCAGTACTTC
-	-	TRBV6-5	TRBJ2-3	CASSYAGESTDTQYF	TGTGCCAGCAGTTACGCGGGCGAATCCACAGATACGCAGTATTTT
TRBD1	-	TRBV6-5	TRBJ2-1	CASSSTRDRGGYEQFF	TGTGCCAGCAGTTCTACGCGGGACAGGGGGGGCTATGAGCAGTTCTTC
-	-	TRBV12-5	TRBJ2-5	CASGLRTSGVTQYF	TGTGCTAGTGGTTTGAGGACTTCGGGAGTGACCCAGTACTTC
-	once	TRBV5-8	TRBJ2-7	CASSPSSYEQYF	TGTGCCAGCAGCCCCAGCTCCTACGAGCAGTACTTC
-	-	TRBV6-5	TRBJ1-2	CASSYSGQMNGYTF	TGTGCCAGCAGTTACTCCGGACAGATGAATGGCTACACCTTC
-	-	TRBV20-1	TRBJ1-2	CSAGPTGGYTF	TGCAGTGCTGGCCCCACCGGGGGCTACACCTTC
TRBD1	-	TRBV27	TRBJ2-7	CASRLTSLGQGLYEQYF	TGTGCCAGCCGTTTAACCAGCCTGGGACAGGGGCTCTACGAGCAGTACTTC
-	-	TRBV6-4	TRBJ1-2	CASSAEGAGGYTF	TGTGCCAGCAGTGCTGAGGGAGCGGGTGGCTACACCTTC
TRBD2	-	TRBV7-2	TRBJ2-1	CASSALSGSTHNEQFF	TGTGCCAGCAGCGCCCTTAGCGGGTCCACACACAATGAGCAGTTCTTC
-	-	TRBV11-2	TRBJ1-5	CASSLAQGPNQPQHF	TGTGCCAGCAGCTTAGCCCAGGGGCCCAATCAGCCCCAGCATTTT
-	-	TRBV4-2	TRBJ1-4	CASSPGGGEKLFF	TGTGCCAGCAGCCCGGGGGGAGGAGAAAAACTGTTTTTT
-	few	TRBV18	TRBJ1-2	CASSPRAGPGGYTF	TGTGCCAGCTCACCACGAGCGGGGCCAGGCGGCTACACCTTC
-	-	TRBV10-2	TRBJ2-5	CASSDRGGETQYF	TGCGCCAGCAGTGACCGAGGGGGAGAGACCCAGTACTTC
-	-	TRBV6-4	TRBJ2-1	CASSDSASRYNEQFF	TGTGCCAGCAGTGACTCGGCTAGCAGGTACAATGAGCAGTTCTTC
-	-	TRBV28	TRBJ2-7	CASTLSESSYEQYF	TGTGCCAGCACCCTTAGCGAGAGCTCCTACGAGCAGTACTTC
TRBD1	-	TRBV7-2	TRBJ2-4	CASRGQGENIQYF	TGTGCCAGCAGGGGACAGGGGGAAAACATTCAGTACTTC
TRBD1	-	TRBV19	TRBJ1-3	CASRQGNAGNTIYF	TGTGCCAGTAGACAGGGGAACGCTGGAAACACCATATATTTT
TRBD2	-	TRBV4-3	TRBJ2-7	CASSQENGLAVPYEQYF	TGCGCCAGCAGCCAAGAGAATGGACTAGCGGTACCCTACGAGCAGTACTTC
TRBD1	-	TRBV4-1	TRBJ1-2	CASSQTTGIYGYTF	TGCGCCAGCAGCCAAACGACAGGGATCTATGGCTACACCTTC
-	-	TRBV6-5	TRBJ1-1	CASKRGMDTEAFF	TGTGCCAGCAAGAGGGGGATGGACACTGAAGCTTTCTTT
-	-	TRBV19	TRBJ1-1	CASSINSQGTEAFF	TGTGCCAGTAGTATTAATTCTCAGGGGACTGAAGCTTTCTTT
TRBD1	-	TRBV25-1	TRBJ2-3	CASSPQAGGDTQYF	TGTGCCAGCAGTCCTCAAGCAGGGGGAGATACGCAGTATTTT